These T cell receptor beta chains were read from a single sample in a study of CD8+CD57+ T cells in acquired aplastic anemia. TCRdb recomputed calls from the reads with MiXCR, one row per CDR3 protein. The repertoire consists of about 240,000 distinct CDR3 sequences, with around 45% occurring once and the leading ten covering over 7.5%. The sample consisted of sorted CD4+, CD8+, or CD8+CD57+ T cells (not recorded which) from PBMCs. Source of these receptors: a human donor with aplastic anemia. The CDR3 runs from the conserved cysteine through the conserved F or W. The D gene is left open where the match is weak. Some rows mark clone size as missing; the rest say once, few, many or name a class of expanded clone.

V,D,size,J,CDR3,DNA
TRBV2,TRBD1,-,TRBJ1-4,CASSPGGNSEKLFF,TGTGCCAGCAGTCCAGGGGGCAATTCGGAAAAACTGTTTTTT
TRBV7-2,TRBD1,-,TRBJ1-2,CASSWTGDGYTF,TGTGCCAGCAGCTGGACAGGAGATGGCTACACCTTC
TRBV7-7,TRBD2,-,TRBJ2-3,CASSPRLAGERDTQYF,TGTGCCAGCAGCCCCCGACTAGCGGGAGAGAGAGATACGCAGTATTTT
TRBV7-9,TRBD2,many,TRBJ2-1,CASSLIAGSYNEQFF,TGTGCCAGCAGCCTCATAGCGGGGTCCTACAATGAGCAGTTCTTC
TRBV6-1,-,many,TRBJ1-1,CASSGLWGPNTEAFF,TGTGCCAGCAGTGGTCTATGGGGGCCGAACACTGAAGCTTTCTTT
TRBV9,-,many,TRBJ2-6,CASSVAPDATVANVLTF,TGTGCCAGCAGCGTAGCTCCGGACGCCACCGTTGCCAACGTCCTGACTTTC
TRBV7-2,-,-,TRBJ1-2,CASSLVMQGAGGYTF,TGTGCCAGCAGCTTAGTAATGCAAGGGGCGGGCGGCTACACCTTC
TRBV4-2,-,many,TRBJ1-1,CASSQAQGTEAFF,TGTGCCAGCAGCCAAGCACAAGGCACTGAAGCTTTCTTT
TRBV29-1,-,-,TRBJ2-7,CSVGARDRRYEQYF,TGCAGCGTTGGAGCGCGGGACAGAAGGTACGAGCAGTACTTC
TRBV7-9,-,-,TRBJ2-1,CASRPPTGYNEQFF,TGTGCCAGCAGGCCCCCAACAGGCTACAATGAGCAGTTCTTC
TRBV7-2,-,-,TRBJ1-1,CASSLEPGNTEAFF,TGTGCCAGCAGCTTAGAGCCTGGGAACACTGAAGCTTTCTTT
TRBV9,TRBD1,few,TRBJ1-6,CASSATGGYNSPLHF,TGTGCCAGCAGCGCAACAGGGGGCTATAATTCACCCCTCCACTTT
TRBV19,-,many,TRBJ1-1,CASSSENTEAFF,TGTGCCAGTAGTTCAGAGAACACTGAAGCTTTCTTT
TRBV7-9,TRBD2,-,TRBJ2-7,CASRTSGRGEQYF,TGCGCCAGCAGGACTAGCGGGAGGGGAGAGCAGTACTTC
TRBV19,TRBD1,-,TRBJ1-2,CASSTLGTAQLLNTF,TGTGCAAGTAGTACCCTCGGGACAGCACAGCTTCTCAACACCTTC
TRBV4-2,TRBD2,many,TRBJ2-7,CASSPRGGDVSYEQYF,TGTGCCAGCAGTCCTCGGGGGGGCGACGTGTCCTACGAGCAGTACTTC
TRBV20-1,TRBD2,many,TRBJ2-7,CSARTLSSPGGYEQYF,TGCAGTGCTAGAACTCTCTCTTCCCCGGGAGGCTACGAGCAGTACTTC
TRBV7-2,-,-,TRBJ2-1,CSCCPRSEQGNEQFF,TGTTCTTGCTGCCCCCGTAGTGAGCAGGGGAATGAGCAGTTCTTC
TRBV20-1,-,many,TRBJ1-1,CSAGFRDTEAFF,TGCAGTGCCGGGTTCAGGGACACTGAAGCTTTCTTT
TRBV2,TRBD2,-,TRBJ2-1,CASSVLADNEQFF,TGTGCCAGCAGTGTTCTAGCGGACAATGAGCAGTTCTTC
TRBV2,-,-,TRBJ2-7,CASSEQGKRYEQYF,TGTGCCAGCAGTGAACAGGGAAAACGCTACGAGCAGTACTTC
TRBV2,TRBD2,many,TRBJ2-7,CASSERPGLDPYEQYF,TGTGCCAGCAGCGAAAGACCGGGACTAGATCCCTACGAGCAGTACTTC
TRBV7-9,TRBD2,-,TRBJ2-3,CASSLARGGADTQYF,TGTGCCAGCAGCTTAGCGCGGGGGGGCGCAGATACGCAGTATTTT
TRBV5-1,TRBD1,few,TRBJ1-2,CASSKRQGGYTF,TGCGCCAGCAGCAAAAGACAGGGAGGCTACACCTTC
TRBV10-3,TRBD1,many,TRBJ1-5,CAISGTGIPNQPQHF,TGTGCCATCAGTGGGACAGGGATACCCAATCAGCCCCAGCATTTT
TRBV20-1,-,many,TRBJ2-7,CSAREGGEGRGEQYF,TGCAGTGCTAGAGAAGGTGGTGAGGGGCGCGGCGAGCAGTACTTC
TRBV7-2,-,-,TRBJ2-7,CASSLAVVGKEQYF,TGTGCCAGCAGCTTAGCGGTGGTAGGGAAGGAGCAGTACTTC
TRBV7-2,-,-,TRBJ2-7,CASSFPPRTETYEQYF,TGTGCCAGCAGCTTCCCCCCGAGGACAGAGACCTACGAGCAGTACTTC
TRBV6-2/TRBV6-3,-,many,TRBJ1-2,CASQSNYGYTF,TGTGCCAGCCAGTCTAACTATGGCTACACCTTC
TRBV2,-,-,TRBJ1-2,CASDQDYGYTF,TGTGCCAGCGATCAGGACTATGGCTACACCTTC
TRBV7-3,TRBD1,many,TRBJ2-1,CASSLISQGARPHNEQFF,TGTGCCAGCAGCTTAATTAGTCAGGGGGCGCGTCCGCACAATGAGCAGTTCTTC
TRBV7-9,-,-,TRBJ1-6,CASSLEQVNSPLHF,TGTGCCAGCAGCTTAGAACAAGTTAATTCACCCCTCCACTTT
TRBV7-8,TRBD1,-,TRBJ1-2,CASSVGTGGSGYTF,TGTGCCAGCAGCGTAGGGACAGGGGGTTCTGGCTACACCTTC
TRBV10-3,-,-,TRBJ1-6,CAISGYDSPLHF,TGTGCCATCAGTGGTTATGATTCACCCCTCCACTTT
TRBV9,-,many,TRBJ2-3,CASSLDSTLIGFQDTQYF,TGTGCCAGCAGCCTCGACAGTACGCTCATCGGATTTCAAGATACGCAGTATTTT
TRBV7-3,TRBD2,-,TRBJ2-7,CASSLRSSGSYEQYF,TGTGCCAGCAGCTTACGGTCCAGCGGGAGTTACGAGCAGTACTTC
TRBV6-1,-,many,TRBJ1-1,CASSEMLDRLNTEAFF,TGTGCCAGCAGTGAAATGCTTGACAGGCTGAACACTGAAGCTTTCTTT
TRBV7-9,TRBD1,once,TRBJ2-7,CASSLVGTGTLTYEQYF,TGTGCCAGCAGCTTAGTCGGGACAGGAACCCTAACTTACGAGCAGTACTTC
TRBV5-1,TRBD1,-,TRBJ1-2,CASSQNRGQGNGYTF,TGTGCCAGCAGCCAGAACAGGGGCCAGGGTAATGGCTACACCTTC
TRBV28,-,many,TRBJ1-6,CASSVGAGFVSPLHF,TGTGCCAGCAGTGTGGGCGCAGGGTTCGTTTCACCCCTCCACTTT
TRBV27,TRBD2,-,TRBJ2-7,CASSLSSGTISYEQYF,TGTGCCAGCAGTTTATCTAGCGGGACCATCTCCTACGAGCAGTACTTC
TRBV7-9,-,many,TRBJ2-1,CASRSGSYNEQFF,TGTGCCAGCAGGTCGGGGTCCTACAATGAGCAGTTCTTC
TRBV7-9,-,many,TRBJ2-5,CASSFDETQYF,TGTGCCAGCAGCTTCGACGAGACCCAGTACTTC
TRBV4-1,-,many,TRBJ1-1,CASSQDPGTEAFF,TGCGCCAGCAGCCAAGACCCTGGGACTGAAGCTTTCTTT
TRBV6-4,-,-,TRBJ1-1,CASSVTSGDGGEAFF,TGTGCCAGCAGTGTGACTAGCGGGGATGGTGGTGAAGCTTTCTTT
TRBV6-6,-,few,TRBJ1-2,CASSYVQGNSYGYTF,TGTGCCAGCAGTTACGTGCAGGGAAATAGCTATGGCTACACCTTC
TRBV6-2/TRBV6-3,-,few,TRBJ1-5,CASSYSTDPIRGPQHF,TGTGCCAGCAGTTACTCTACCGACCCTATTCGAGGCCCCCAGCATTTT
TRBV20-1,-,-,TRBJ1-1,CSASPLETEASF,TGCAGTGCTAGTCCGCTGGAAACTGAAGCTTCCTTT
TRBV15,TRBD2,-,TRBJ2-5,CAILLAGGGETQYF,TGTGCCATCCTTCTAGCGGGAGGAGGAGAAACCCAGTACTTC
TRBV27,-,-,TRBJ1-5,CASKAGGISQPQHF,TGTGCCAGCAAAGCGGGGGGTATTAGTCAGCCCCAGCATTTT
TRBV2,TRBD1,-,TRBJ1-1,CASSGQGMNTEAFF,TGTGCCAGCAGTGGACAGGGTATGAACACTGAAGCTTTCTTT
TRBV7-2,-,-,TRBJ2-3,CASSLRDTRTDTQYF,TGTGCCAGCAGCCTCCGGGACACGAGGACAGATACGCAGTATTTT
TRBV29-1,-,-,TRBJ2-7,CSVSQGRNYEQYF,TGCAGCGTCTCACAGGGAAGGAACTACGAGCAGTACTTC
TRBV10-3,TRBD1,-,TRBJ1-5,CAISPTGDSNQPQHF,TGTGCCATCAGCCCGACAGGGGACAGCAATCAGCCCCAGCATTTT
TRBV7-2,-,-,TRBJ2-3,CASSRNSDTDTQYF,TGTGCCAGCAGCCGCAACTCAGACACAGATACGCAGTATTTT
TRBV7-3,-,-,TRBJ1-1,CASSPEPSRITEAFF,TGTGCCAGCAGCCCCGAGCCGAGTAGGATCACTGAAGCTTTCTTT
TRBV19,-,-,TRBJ2-1,CASSPSPNNEQFF,TGTGCCAGTAGTCCCTCCCCGAACAATGAGCAGTTCTTC
TRBV7-9,-,many,TRBJ1-1,CASSWDAEAFF,TGTGCCAGCAGCTGGGACGCTGAAGCTTTCTTT
TRBV12-3/TRBV12-4,-,-,TRBJ1-1,CASRGVGANTEAFF,TGTGCCAGCAGAGGGGTGGGGGCGAACACTGAAGCTTTCTTT
TRBV6-2/TRBV6-3,-,-,TRBJ1-2,CASSYIGDRNYGYTF,TGTGCCAGCAGTTACATCGGAGACAGGAACTATGGCTACACCTTC